The sequence of this TCR beta chain was determined in a study of cytomegalovirus exposure and HLA in healthy donors. Study observations and caveats: Cytomegalovirus association was listed for around 170 TCR beta chains. It was assumed in the presence/absence analyses that sequencing depth was roughly uniform across donors.

Deletions cut 4 bases from V and 6 bases from J, with 10 bases between. The CDR3 is 12 amino acids. Germline V gene data show CDR1 as SGHRS and CDR2 as YFSETQ. The study ran its PCR with 60 Vbeta and 13 Jbeta primers. Authors' methods: About 10 million shared chains were among the approximately 80 million unique TCR beta chains that a later analysis counted. Sequenced by immunoSEQ multiplex PCR; TCRdb stores in-frame clones only, minus some. That table furnishes V, J and clone size, whereas the DNA furnished D and trimming. The data show some 150,000 clones, with nearly 80% seen just once and roughly 3.1% held by the top ten. Concerning this clone: What it recognizes is unknown.

This TCR was recovered from a man aged 35 to 55 in good health and CMV-seropositive. This rearrangement joins TRBV5-1 to TRBJ1-2; D perhaps matches TRBD1 (5 bases). The sequencing input was PBMCs. The CDR3 DNA sequence: TGCGCCAGCAGCCTGGCAGGGAATGGCTACACCTTC. Translation gives CASSLAGNGYTF.